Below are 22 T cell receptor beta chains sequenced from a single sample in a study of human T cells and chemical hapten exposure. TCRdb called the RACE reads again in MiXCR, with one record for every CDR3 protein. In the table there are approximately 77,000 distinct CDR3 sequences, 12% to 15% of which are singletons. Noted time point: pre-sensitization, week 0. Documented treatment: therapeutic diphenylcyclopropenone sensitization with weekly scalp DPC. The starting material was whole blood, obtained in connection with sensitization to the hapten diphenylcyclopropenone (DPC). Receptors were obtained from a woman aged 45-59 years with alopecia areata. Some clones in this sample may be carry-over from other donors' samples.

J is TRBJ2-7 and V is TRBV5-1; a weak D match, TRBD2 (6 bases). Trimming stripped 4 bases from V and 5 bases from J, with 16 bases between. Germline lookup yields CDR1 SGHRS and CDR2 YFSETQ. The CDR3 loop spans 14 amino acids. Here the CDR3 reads CASSRQDYRDEQYF. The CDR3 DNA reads TGCGCCAGCAGCCGTCAGGACTATAGGGACGAGCAGTACTTC.

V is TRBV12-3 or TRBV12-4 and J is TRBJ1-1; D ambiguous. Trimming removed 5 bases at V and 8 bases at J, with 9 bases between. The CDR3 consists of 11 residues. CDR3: CASSIVREAFF. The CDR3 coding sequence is TGTGCCAGCAGTATCGTCAGGGAAGCTTTCTTT.

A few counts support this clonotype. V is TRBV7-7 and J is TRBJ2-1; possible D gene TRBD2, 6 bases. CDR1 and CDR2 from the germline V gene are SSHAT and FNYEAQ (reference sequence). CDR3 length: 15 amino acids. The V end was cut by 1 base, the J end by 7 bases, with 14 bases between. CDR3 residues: CASSLVPSRGNEQFF. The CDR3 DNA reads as TGTGCCAGCAGCTTAGTCCCTAGTCGGGGGAATGAGCAGTTCTTC.

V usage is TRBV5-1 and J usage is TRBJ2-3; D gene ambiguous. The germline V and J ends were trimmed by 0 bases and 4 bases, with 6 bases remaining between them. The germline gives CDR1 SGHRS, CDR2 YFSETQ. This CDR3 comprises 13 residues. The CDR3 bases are TGCGCCAGCAGCTTGGACTCGGCAGATACGCAGTATTTT. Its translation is CASSLDSADTQYF.

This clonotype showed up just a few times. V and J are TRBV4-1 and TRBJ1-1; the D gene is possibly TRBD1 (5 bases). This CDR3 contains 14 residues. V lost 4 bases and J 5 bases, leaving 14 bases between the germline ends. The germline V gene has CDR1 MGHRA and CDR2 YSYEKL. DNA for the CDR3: TGCGCCAGCAGCCCCCGGCAGGGTGGAACTGAAGCTTTCTTT. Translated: CASSPRQGGTEAFF.

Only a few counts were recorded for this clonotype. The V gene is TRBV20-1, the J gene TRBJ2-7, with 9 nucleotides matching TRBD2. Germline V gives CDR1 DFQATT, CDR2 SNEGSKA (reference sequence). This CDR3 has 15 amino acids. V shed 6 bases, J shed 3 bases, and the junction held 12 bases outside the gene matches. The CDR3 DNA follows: TGCAGTGCAAACCCGGGGAGTAGCGGGAGCTACGAGCAGTACTTC. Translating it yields CSANPGSSGSYEQYF.

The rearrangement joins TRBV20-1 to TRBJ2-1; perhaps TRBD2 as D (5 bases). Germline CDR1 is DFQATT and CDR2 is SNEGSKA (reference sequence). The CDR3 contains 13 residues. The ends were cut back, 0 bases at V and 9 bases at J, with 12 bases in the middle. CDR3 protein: CSARDLYGGEQFF. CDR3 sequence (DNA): TGCAGTGCTAGAGATCTGTACGGAGGTGAGCAGTTCTTC.

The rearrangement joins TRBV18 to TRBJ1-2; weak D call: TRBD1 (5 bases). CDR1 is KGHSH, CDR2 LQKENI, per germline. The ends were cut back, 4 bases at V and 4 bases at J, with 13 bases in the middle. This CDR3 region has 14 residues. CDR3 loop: CASSLPTETYGYTF. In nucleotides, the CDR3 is TGTGCCAGCTCACTACCGACAGAAACCTATGGCTACACCTTC.

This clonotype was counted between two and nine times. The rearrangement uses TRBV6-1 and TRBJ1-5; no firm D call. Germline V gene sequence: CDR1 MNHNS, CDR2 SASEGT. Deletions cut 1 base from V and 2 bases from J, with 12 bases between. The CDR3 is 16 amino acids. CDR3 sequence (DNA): TGTGCCAGCAGTGAAGGTAGGGCCGGGGGCAATCAGCCCCAGCATTTT. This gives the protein CASSEGRAGGNQPQHF.

DNA of the CDR3: TGTGCCTCCTCGTGGGTAGGGGGCACTCAGCCCCAGCATTTT. It codes for CASSWVGGTQPQHF. The V gene is TRBV12-3 or TRBV12-4, the J gene TRBJ1-5, with 7 bases fitting TRBD1. The CDR3 spans 14 residues. J lost 6 bases, V lost 11 bases, and 13 bases had no gene match.

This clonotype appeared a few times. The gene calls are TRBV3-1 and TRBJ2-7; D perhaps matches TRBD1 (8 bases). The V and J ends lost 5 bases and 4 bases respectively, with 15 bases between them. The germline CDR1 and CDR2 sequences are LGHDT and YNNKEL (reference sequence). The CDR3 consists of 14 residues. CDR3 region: CASSYGQGLYEQYF. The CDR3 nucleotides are TGTGCCAGCAGCTATGGACAGGGACTATACGAGCAGTACTTC.

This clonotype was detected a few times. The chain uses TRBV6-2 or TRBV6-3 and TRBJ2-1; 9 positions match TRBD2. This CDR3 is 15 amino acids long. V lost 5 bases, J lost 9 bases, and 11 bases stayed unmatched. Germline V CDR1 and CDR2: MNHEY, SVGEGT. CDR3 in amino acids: CASSGTSPNLREQFF. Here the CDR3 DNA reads TGTGCCAGCAGTGGGACTAGCCCAAACCTCCGTGAGCAGTTCTTC.

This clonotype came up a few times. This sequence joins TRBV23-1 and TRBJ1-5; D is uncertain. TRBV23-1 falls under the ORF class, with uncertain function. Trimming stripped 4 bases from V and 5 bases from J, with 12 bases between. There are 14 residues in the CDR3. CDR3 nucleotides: TGCGCCAGCAGTCTTACAGCGCCCTATCAGCCCCAGCATTTT. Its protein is CASSLTAPYQPQHF.

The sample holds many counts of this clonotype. CDR3 DNA sequence: TGTGCCAGCAGTTTAGGACAGGGGGCAGATACGCAGTATTTT. It codes for CASSLGQGADTQYF. The chain carries TRBV6-6 and TRBJ2-3, with 10 bases that match TRBD1. The V gene end was trimmed by 4 bases and the J gene end by 4 bases; junction bases not matched to a gene: 2. CDR3 length: 14 residues. Germline lookup yields CDR1 MNHNY and CDR2 SVGAGI (reference sequence).

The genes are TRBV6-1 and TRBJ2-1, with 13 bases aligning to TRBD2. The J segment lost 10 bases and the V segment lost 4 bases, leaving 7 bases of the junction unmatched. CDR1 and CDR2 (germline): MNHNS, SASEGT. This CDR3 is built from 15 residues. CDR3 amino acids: CASSAGLAGVYEQFF. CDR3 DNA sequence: TGTGCCAGCAGTGCCGGACTAGCGGGAGTTTACGAGCAGTTCTTC.

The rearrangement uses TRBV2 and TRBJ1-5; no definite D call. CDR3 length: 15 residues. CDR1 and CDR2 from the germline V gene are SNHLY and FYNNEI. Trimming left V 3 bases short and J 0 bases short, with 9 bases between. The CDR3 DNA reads TGTGCCAGCAGTGACTACAAGGGTAGCAATCAGCCCCAGCATTTT. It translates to CASSDYKGSNQPQHF.

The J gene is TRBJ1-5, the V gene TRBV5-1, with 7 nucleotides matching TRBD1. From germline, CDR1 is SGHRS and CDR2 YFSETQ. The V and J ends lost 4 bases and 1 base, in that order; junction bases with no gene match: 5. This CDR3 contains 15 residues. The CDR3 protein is CASSPGQSSNQPQHF. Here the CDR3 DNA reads TGCGCCAGCAGCCCGGGACAGTCGAGCAATCAGCCCCAGCATTTT.

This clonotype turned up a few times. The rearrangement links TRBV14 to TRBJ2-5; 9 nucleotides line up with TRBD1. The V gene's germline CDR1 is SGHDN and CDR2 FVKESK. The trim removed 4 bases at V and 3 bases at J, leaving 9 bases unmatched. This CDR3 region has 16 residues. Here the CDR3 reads CASSLQTGGPKETQYF. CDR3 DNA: TGTGCCAGCAGCCTACAAACAGGGGGCCCGAAAGAGACCCAGTACTTC. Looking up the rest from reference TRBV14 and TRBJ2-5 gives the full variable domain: EAGVTQFPSHSVIEKGQTVTLRCDPISGHDNLYWYRRVMGKEIKFLLHFVKESKQDESGMPNNRFLAERTGGTYSTLKVQPAELEDSGVYFCASSLQTGGPKETQYFGPGTRLLVL.

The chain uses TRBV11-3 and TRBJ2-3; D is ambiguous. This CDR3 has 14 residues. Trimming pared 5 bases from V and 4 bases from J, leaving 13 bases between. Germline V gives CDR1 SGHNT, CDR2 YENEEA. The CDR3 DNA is TGTGCCAGCAGCCCCGGCGATTTGGCAGATACGCAGTATTTT. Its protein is CASSPGDLADTQYF.

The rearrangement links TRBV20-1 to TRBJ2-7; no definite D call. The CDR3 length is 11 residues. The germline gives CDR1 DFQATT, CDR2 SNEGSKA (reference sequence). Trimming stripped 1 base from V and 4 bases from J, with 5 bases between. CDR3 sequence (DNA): TGCAGTGCTAGAGGTGGATACGAGCAGTACTTC. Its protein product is CSARGGYEQYF.

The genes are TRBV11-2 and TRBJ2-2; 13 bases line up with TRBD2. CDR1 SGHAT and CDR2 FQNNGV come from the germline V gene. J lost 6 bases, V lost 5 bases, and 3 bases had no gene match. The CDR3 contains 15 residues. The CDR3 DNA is TGTGCCAGCAGCCACGGACTAGCGGGAGCCGGGGAGCTGTTTTTT. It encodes CASSHGLAGAGELFF.

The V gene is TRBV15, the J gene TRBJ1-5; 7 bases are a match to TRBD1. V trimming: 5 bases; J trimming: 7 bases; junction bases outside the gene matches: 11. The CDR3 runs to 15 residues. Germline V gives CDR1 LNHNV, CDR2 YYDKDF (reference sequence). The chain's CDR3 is CATSGYRGKGQPQHF. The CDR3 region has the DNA TGTGCCACCAGCGGATACAGGGGAAAGGGACAGCCCCAGCATTTT.